The clone carrying this T cell receptor beta chain was observed a single time. As yet, its antigen is unknown. The sample belongs to a study of CD8+ T cells in alopecia areata. Notes on the study in general: Relative to normal scalp, lesional scalp, especially alopecia totalis/universalis, showed higher clonality.

CDR1 SQVTM and CDR2 ANQGSEA come from the germline V gene. V lost 5 bases and J lost 2, with 9 bases in between. This CDR3 contains 12 residues. Treatment: oral pan-JAK inhibitor, 5-10 mg twice daily. cDNA reverse transcribed from extracted RNA served as the sequencing template. Profiling relied on immunoSEQ multiplex PCR, and the TCRdb table lists in-frame clones only, not all of them. Of around 190,000 clones listed, over 55% are singletons. The source was CD4+ T cells sorted from blood, collected at week 24, from a patient treated with tofacitinib. The origin of this receptor is a human donor with alopecia areata. The chain combines TRBV29-1 with TRBJ2-5; D remains ambiguous. CDR3 protein: CSVQREQETQYF. CDR3 DNA sequence: TGCAGCGTTCAAAGGGAACAAGAGACCCAGTACTTC.